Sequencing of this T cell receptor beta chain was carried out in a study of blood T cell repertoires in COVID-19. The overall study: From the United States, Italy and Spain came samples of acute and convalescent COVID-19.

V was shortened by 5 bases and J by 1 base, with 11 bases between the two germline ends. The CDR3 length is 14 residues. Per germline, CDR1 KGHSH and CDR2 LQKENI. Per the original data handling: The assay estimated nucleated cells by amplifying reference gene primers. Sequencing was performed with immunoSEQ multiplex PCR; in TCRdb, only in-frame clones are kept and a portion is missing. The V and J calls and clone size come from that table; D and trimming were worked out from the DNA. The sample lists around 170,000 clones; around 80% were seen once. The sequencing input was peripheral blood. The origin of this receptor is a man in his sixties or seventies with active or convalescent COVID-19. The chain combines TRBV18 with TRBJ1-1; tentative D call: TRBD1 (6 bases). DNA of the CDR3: TGTGCCAGCTCAGTCGACAGGACGAACACTGAAGCTTTCTTT. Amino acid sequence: CASSVDRTNTEAFF.